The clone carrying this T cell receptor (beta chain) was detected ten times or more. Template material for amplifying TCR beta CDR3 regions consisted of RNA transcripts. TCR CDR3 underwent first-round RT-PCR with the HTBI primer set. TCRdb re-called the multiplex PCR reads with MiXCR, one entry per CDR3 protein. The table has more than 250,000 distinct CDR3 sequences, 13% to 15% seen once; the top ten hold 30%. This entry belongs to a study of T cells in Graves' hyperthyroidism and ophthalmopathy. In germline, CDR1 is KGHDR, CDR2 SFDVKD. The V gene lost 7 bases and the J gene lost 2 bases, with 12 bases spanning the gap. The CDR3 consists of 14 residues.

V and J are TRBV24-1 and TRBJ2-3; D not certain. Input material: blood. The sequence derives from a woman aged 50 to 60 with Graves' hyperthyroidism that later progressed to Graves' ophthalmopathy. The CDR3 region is CATRSDGDTDTQYF. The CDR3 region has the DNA TGTGCCACCAGGAGCGATGGAGACACAGATACGCAGTATTTT.